This T cell receptor beta chain came from a study of blood T cells in healthy people across ages. Study-wide results and caveats: Naive CD4+ cells and diversity were both higher in long-lived donors than in aged donors. Researchers report that TCR beta diversity correlated strongly with naive T cell percentage.

Donors were systemically healthy Caucasian individuals from Russia aged about 6 to 100 years. Alongside a J-beta primer mix, a sample-barcoded 5' primer served in a second PCR lasting roughly 7 to 12 cycles. Carrying 12 random nucleotides, a template-switch adaptor labeled each individual cDNA molecule. TCRdb re-called the 5' RACE reads with MiXCR, one entry per CDR3 protein. The sample lists around 900,000 distinct CDR3 sequences, roughly half occurring once. Trimming left V 6 bases short and J 0 bases short, with 17 bases between. The germline V gene has CDR1 DFQATT and CDR2 SNEGSKA (reference sequence). The CDR3 length is 16 residues. In regard to this clonotype: What it binds is unknown.

The sample consisted of blood. This chain links TRBV20-1 with TRBJ2-2; unclear D gene. This TCR was sampled from an older woman in good health. The CDR3 sequence: CSATDRRVSNTGELFF. CDR3 nucleotides: TGCAGTGCAACGGACCGACGAGTGTCGAACACCGGGGAGCTGTTTTTT.